The source of this T cell receptor (beta chain) is a study of cytomegalovirus exposure and HLA in healthy donors. Study conclusions and caveats: Many donors carried some public TCRs, although rarity characterized most TCR sequences.

Germline CDR1 and CDR2: MGHRA and YSYEKL. J gave up 0 bases and V 5 bases, and 10 bases lay outside the gene matches. The CDR3 has 17 amino acids. As regards this clone: Its antigen is not known.

The table came from immunoSEQ multiplex PCR; TCRdb's copy has only in-frame clones and leaves some out. The sample yields roughly 120,000 clones, about 93% seen once. The J gene is TRBJ2-1, the V gene TRBV4-1, with 7 bases aligning to TRBD1. The clonotype comes from a woman between 18 and 30 years old in good health and CMV-seronegative. The material sequenced was PBMCs. CDR3 DNA: TGCGCCAGCAGCGCTTATACAGGGGCCAGCTCCTACAATGAGCAGTTCTTC. Its protein product is CASSAYTGASSYNEQFF.